The rows below give T cell receptor beta chains drawn from one sample of a study of blood T cell repertoires in COVID-19. Generated by immunoSEQ multiplex PCR, the TCRdb table keeps only in-frame clones and is missing some. The sample carries 400,000 or so clones, approximately 88% recorded once. The sequenced sample consisted of PBMCs or T cells enriched from blood (not recorded which). These TCRs come from a woman between 35 and 50 years old with acute COVID-19. The CDR3 runs from the conserved cysteine through the conserved F or W. A D gene is named only where the DNA matches it firmly. Clone sizes are given selectively: once, few, many, or a class where the clone is expanded.

NA	TRBD1	TRBV3-1/TRBV3-2	TRBJ2-7	CASSHGRTGLGEQYF	TGTGCCAGCAGCCACGGACGGACAGGGCTGGGCGAGCAGTACTTC
NA	TRBD2	TRBV7-7	TRBJ2-1	CASSSTSGGAGEQFF	TGTGCCAGCAGCTCGACTAGCGGGGGGGCTGGGGAGCAGTTCTTC
NA	NA	TRBV2	TRBJ1-6	CASRSTASYNSPLHF	TGTGCCAGCAGATCGACAGCCTCCTATAATTCACCCCTCCACTTT
NA	NA	TRBV30	TRBJ1-6	CAWKDFTNSPLHF	TGTGCCTGGAAGGACTTCACGAATTCACCCCTCCACTTT
NA	NA	TRBV12-5	TRBJ1-5	CASAGQLNQPQHF	TGTGCTAGTGCAGGGCAGTTGAATCAGCCCCAGCATTTT
NA	NA	TRBV9	TRBJ1-2	CASSLDTMDGYTF	TGTGCCAGCAGCTTGGACACAATGGATGGCTACACCTTC
few	NA	TRBV11-2	TRBJ2-3	CASSLAGGTQYF	TGTGCCAGCAGCTTAGCAGGTGGTACGCAGTATTTT
NA	NA	TRBV7-9	TRBJ2-7	CASSLLASEQYF	TGTGCCAGCAGCTTACTAGCGAGCGAGCAGTACTTC
NA	TRBD1	TRBV9	TRBJ1-1	CASSVQGDTEAFF	TGTGCCAGCAGCGTACAGGGGGACACTGAAGCTTTCTTT
NA	NA	TRBV29-1	TRBJ1-1	CSVGVGQNTEAFF	TGCAGCGTTGGGGTGGGACAGAACACTGAAGCTTTCTTT
NA	NA	TRBV30	TRBJ1-5	CAWTPSHNQPQHF	TGTGCCTGGACCCCATCCCACAATCAGCCCCAGCATTTT